A selection of T cell receptor beta chains follows, all from one sample in a study of blood T cell repertoires in COVID-19. Sequencing used immunoSEQ multiplex PCR; TCRdb keeps in-frame clones, though not all of them. Of around 150,000 clones listed, around 86% are singletons. The material sequenced was peripheral blood. These TCRs come from a man in his sixties with acute or convalescent COVID-19. Both conserved end residues are part of each CDR3. The D gene is left open where the match is weak. The listing skips clone size in some rows; elsewhere it reads once, few, many or a size class.

CDR3aa | CDR3nt | d_gene | abundance | j_gene | v_gene
CASSWGRVGVNSPLHF | TGTGCCAGCAGTTGGGGCAGGGTCGGCGTTAATTCACCCCTCCACTTT | - | - | TRBJ1-6 | TRBV28
CASRPGTRGEQYF | TGTGCCAGCAGACCCGGGACTAGGGGCGAGCAGTACTTC | TRBD2 | - | TRBJ2-7 | TRBV28
CTSSQGPPIGLAIEQFF | TGCACCAGCAGCCAAGGACCCCCCATAGGACTAGCGATTGAGCAGTTCTTC | - | - | TRBJ2-1 | TRBV1
CASSDAGGPYNEQFF | TGTGCCAGCAGTGACGCGGGCGGGCCCTACAATGAGCAGTTCTTC | - | - | TRBJ2-1 | TRBV6-4
CASSQGNQNQPQHF | TGTGCCAGCTCACAGGGGAATCAGAATCAGCCCCAGCATTTT | - | - | TRBJ1-5 | TRBV18
CASSLRGTNYGYTF | TGTGCCAGCAGTCTCAGGGGAACTAACTATGGCTACACCTTC | - | - | TRBJ1-2 | TRBV2
CASALERGYGYTF | TGTGCCAGCGCGCTCGAACGGGGCTATGGCTACACCTTC | - | - | TRBJ1-2 | TRBV7-3
CASSQGVYNEQFF | TGTGCCAGCAGTCAGGGGGTCTACAATGAGCAGTTCTTC | TRBD1 | - | TRBJ2-1 | TRBV11-3
CASSQDPGQAEAFF | TGTGCCAGCAGCCAAGATCCGGGACAAGCCGAAGCTTTCTTT | - | few | TRBJ1-1 | TRBV3-1/TRBV3-2
CASSRAGGGNEQYF | TGTGCCAGCAGTCGGGCCGGCGGAGGCAACGAGCAGTACTTC | - | - | TRBJ2-7 | TRBV28
CASSSVPGLAGPTNTGELFF | TGTGCCAGCAGTTCCGTCCCGGGACTAGCGGGGCCCACGAACACCGGGGAGCTGTTTTTT | TRBD2 | - | TRBJ2-2 | TRBV28
CATSRDPTGFGTGELFF | TGTGCCACCAGCAGAGACCCGACAGGGTTCGGCACCGGGGAGCTGTTTTTT | TRBD1 | - | TRBJ2-2 | TRBV15
CASRNRGGQPQHF | TGTGCCAGCAGAAACAGGGGTGGACAGCCCCAGCATTTT | TRBD1 | once | TRBJ1-5 | TRBV6-5
CASSWTTRPQGSHGYTF | TGCGCCAGCAGCTGGACAACCCGGCCCCAGGGAAGTCATGGCTACACCTTC | - | few | TRBJ1-2 | TRBV5-1
CASSGQMNTEAFF | TGTGCCAGCAGTGGACAGATGAACACTGAAGCTTTCTTT | - | - | TRBJ1-1 | TRBV6-4
CASRSSGPNRGYTF | TGTGCCAGCAGGTCTTCAGGGCCTAATAGGGGCTACACCTTC | - | - | TRBJ1-2 | TRBV28
CASSVRARGRNQPQHF | TGTGCCAGCAGCGTGAGGGCCAGGGGACGCAATCAGCCCCAGCATTTT | - | few | TRBJ1-5 | TRBV9
CASTPSGSTDTQYF | TGTGCCAGCACCCCCAGCGGGAGCACAGATACGCAGTATTTT | - | - | TRBJ2-3 | TRBV2
CASGGREGQPQHF | TGTGCCAGCGGGGGGAGGGAGGGTCAGCCCCAGCATTTT | - | once | TRBJ1-5 | TRBV2
CASSSLQGNEQFF | TGCGCCAGCAGCTCCCTACAGGGGAATGAGCAGTTCTTC | TRBD1 | - | TRBJ2-1 | TRBV5-1
CASSPLITGLYGYTF | TGTGCCAGCTCACCATTAATTACAGGCCTCTATGGCTACACCTTC | - | many | TRBJ1-2 | TRBV18
CASSLSGTTSGANVLTF | TGCGCCAGCAGTCTTAGCGGGACGACCTCTGGGGCCAACGTCCTGACTTTC | TRBD2 | - | TRBJ2-6 | TRBV5-1
CSVGGTSSGLNEQYF | TGCAGCGTTGGGGGGACTAGCAGCGGTTTAAACGAGCAGTACTTC | TRBD2 | - | TRBJ2-7 | TRBV29-1
CASSLLMGQGSGYTF | TGTGCCAGCAGTTTATTGATGGGACAGGGGAGTGGCTACACCTTC | TRBD1 | - | TRBJ1-2 | TRBV28
CASADRAGDDEQYF | TGTGCCAGCGCCGACCGGGCGGGAGACGACGAGCAGTACTTC | TRBD2 | - | TRBJ2-7 | TRBV27
CASSQGAAKNIQYF | TGTGCCAGCTCACAGGGGGCAGCCAAAAACATTCAGTACTTC | TRBD1 | - | TRBJ2-4 | TRBV27
CAIKSGLARVEQYF | TGTGCCATCAAATCGGGACTAGCGAGGGTCGAGCAGTACTTC | TRBD2 | - | TRBJ2-7 | TRBV10-3
CASSLGQGALTEAFF | TGTGCCAGCTCACTGGGACAGGGGGCCCTAACTGAAGCTTTCTTT | TRBD1 | - | TRBJ1-1 | TRBV18
CASTRGGGGKPYEQYF | TGTGCCAGCACTCGGGGGGGAGGGGGCAAACCCTACGAGCAGTACTTC | - | - | TRBJ2-7 | TRBV28
CASSFRTALEADTQYF | TGTGCCAGCAGCTTCCGGACAGCTCTCGAGGCAGATACGCAGTATTTT | - | once | TRBJ2-3 | TRBV7-9
CASSFLVLVGDQPQHF | TGTGCCAGCAGCTTCCTCGTCCTCGTAGGGGATCAGCCCCAGCATTTT | - | - | TRBJ1-5 | TRBV13
CASSLPFRLAGQNNEQFF | TGTGCCAGCAGCTTACCTTTCCGACTAGCGGGACAAAACAATGAGCAGTTCTTC | TRBD2 | few | TRBJ2-1 | TRBV7-9
CASSPSSYEQYF | TGTGCCAGCAGCCCTAGCTCCTACGAGCAGTACTTC | - | - | TRBJ2-7 | TRBV7-9
CATSDSQSQTSGRSDVSYNEQFF | TGTGCCACCAGTGATTCCCAATCTCAGACTAGCGGGAGATCGGACGTCTCCTACAATGAGCAGTTCTTC | TRBD2 | - | TRBJ2-1 | TRBV24-1
CASSLTGGPSEQYF | TGTGCCAGCAGCTTGACGGGAGGTCCCTCCGAGCAGTACTTC | TRBD2 | - | TRBJ2-7 | TRBV5-1
CASSPRRGEQYF | TGTGCCAGCTCCCCTCGCAGGGGCGAGCAGTACTTC | - | - | TRBJ2-7 | TRBV18
CASSSSGPAGDGYTF | TGCGCCAGCAGCTCCTCGGGACCCGCGGGGGATGGCTACACCTTC | - | - | TRBJ1-2 | TRBV5-1
CASSLFQGARETQYF | TGCGCCAGCAGCTTGTTTCAGGGGGCGCGGGAGACCCAGTACTTC | TRBD1 | - | TRBJ2-5 | TRBV5-1
CATSDLKPDTQYF | TGTGCCACCAGTGATTTGAAGCCAGATACGCAGTATTTT | - | once | TRBJ2-3 | TRBV24-1
CASSPGDGYTF | TGTGCCAGCAGTCCAGGGGATGGCTACACCTTC | - | - | TRBJ1-2 | TRBV12-3/TRBV12-4
CASSLDRPPVEEKLFF | TGTGCCAGCAGCTTAGATCGGCCCCCGGTGGAGGAAAAACTGTTTTTT | - | - | TRBJ1-4 | TRBV7-8
CASRKTSSTGELFF | TGTGCCAGCAGGAAAACTAGTTCCACCGGGGAGCTGTTTTTT | - | - | TRBJ2-2 | TRBV2
CASEIGRASLGTGELFF | TGCGCCAGCGAAATCGGGAGGGCCTCTCTAGGAACCGGGGAGCTGTTTTTT | TRBD2 | - | TRBJ2-2 | TRBV5-1
CSVARGSTGELFF | TGCAGCGTTGCCAGGGGGAGCACCGGGGAGCTGTTTTTT | TRBD1 | - | TRBJ2-2 | TRBV29-1
CASSIASGGVGQPQHF | TGTGCCAGCAGTATCGCCTCAGGGGGCGTCGGTCAGCCCCAGCATTTT | TRBD1 | - | TRBJ1-5 | TRBV2
CASSSGLQSPNEQFF | TGTGCCAGCAGCTCGGGACTACAGTCCCCCAATGAGCAGTTCTTC | TRBD2 | - | TRBJ2-1 | TRBV11-2
CASSLDSWRGNEQFF | TGTGCCAGCAGCTTAGATTCGTGGCGGGGTAATGAGCAGTTCTTC | - | - | TRBJ2-1 | TRBV11-2
CASSAKRPGQKGEKLFF | TGTGCCAGCAGTGCCAAAAGACCGGGACAGAAGGGGGAAAAACTGTTTTTT | TRBD1 | - | TRBJ1-4 | TRBV27
CATQSSTGGNQPQHF | TGTGCCACCCAATCCTCGACAGGGGGCAATCAGCCCCAGCATTTT | TRBD1 | - | TRBJ1-5 | TRBV2
CASSFRTLAGEGQFF | TGTGCCAGCAGCTTTAGGACACTAGCGGGAGAGGGGCAGTTCTTC | TRBD2 | - | TRBJ2-1 | TRBV5-8
CSLALRSLGGADTQYF | TGCAGCCTAGCACTTAGGAGCCTAGGAGGTGCGGATACGCAGTATTTT | - | few | TRBJ2-3 | TRBV29-1
CASTTGGGNTEAFF | TGCGCCAGCACCACAGGGGGAGGCAACACTGAAGCTTTCTTT | TRBD1 | - | TRBJ1-1 | TRBV5-1